Listed below are T cell receptor beta chains from one sample, sequenced in a study of cytomegalovirus exposure and HLA in healthy donors. The assay was immunoSEQ multiplex PCR, and TCRdb's table has in-frame clones only and misses some. Among around 89,000 clones listed, about 84% were seen once. Sequencing was carried out using PBMCs. Receptor source: a girl aged 2-10 years in good health and CMV-seropositive. Each CDR3 is given with its conserved first and last residue. The order of the fields is clone size, J gene, V gene, D gene, CDR3 protein, CDR3 DNA. D genes are given only for firm matches. The size of a clone is reported for some rows only, either as once, few or many, or as a class for expanded clones.

clone size: .; J gene: TRBJ2-5; V gene: TRBV30; D gene: .; CDR3 protein: CAWSERVGETQYF; CDR3 DNA: TGTGCCTGGAGTGAGAGGGTGGGGGAGACCCAGTACTTC
clone size: once; J gene: TRBJ1-2; V gene: TRBV5-1; D gene: .; CDR3 protein: CASSSGGLSGYTF; CDR3 DNA: TGCGCCAGCAGCTCCGGGGGTTTGAGCGGCTACACCTTC
clone size: once; J gene: TRBJ2-2; V gene: TRBV27; D gene: TRBD1; CDR3 protein: CASSPRTGFNGELFF; CDR3 DNA: TGTGCCAGCAGTCCCCGGACAGGTTTTAACGGGGAGCTGTTTTTT
clone size: .; J gene: TRBJ1-4; V gene: TRBV15; D gene: .; CDR3 protein: CATSRDRVQVGEKLFF; CDR3 DNA: TGTGCCACCAGCAGAGACAGGGTTCAGGTTGGAGAAAAACTGTTTTTT
clone size: .; J gene: TRBJ2-2; V gene: TRBV7-9; D gene: .; CDR3 protein: CASSPRVGDMSTGELFF; CDR3 DNA: TGTGCCAGCAGCCCCAGGGTGGGCGACATGAGCACCGGGGAGCTGTTTTTT
clone size: .; J gene: TRBJ1-1; V gene: TRBV28; D gene: .; CDR3 protein: CASILGGLTMNTEAFF; CDR3 DNA: TGTGCCAGCATACTCGGGGGATTGACTATGAACACTGAAGCTTTCTTT
clone size: .; J gene: TRBJ1-2; V gene: TRBV18; D gene: .; CDR3 protein: CASSPTGSTDGYTF; CDR3 DNA: TGTGCCAGCTCACCCACAGGGTCGACGGATGGCTACACCTTC
clone size: .; J gene: TRBJ2-7; V gene: TRBV6-6; D gene: .; CDR3 protein: CASSYLGGNEQYF; CDR3 DNA: TGTGCCAGCAGTTACCTTGGGGGGAACGAGCAGTACTTC
clone size: .; J gene: TRBJ2-1; V gene: TRBV27; D gene: TRBD2; CDR3 protein: CASHRGEGGKQFF; CDR3 DNA: TGTGCCAGCCACCGTGGGGAGGGCGGTAAGCAGTTCTTC
clone size: .; J gene: TRBJ1-1; V gene: TRBV9; D gene: .; CDR3 protein: CASSVGERPLIEAFF; CDR3 DNA: TGTGCCAGCAGCGTTGGGGAGAGGCCTTTAATTGAAGCTTTCTTT
clone size: .; J gene: TRBJ1-6; V gene: TRBV25-1; D gene: .; CDR3 protein: CASSESGRDSSPLHF; CDR3 DNA: TGTGCCAGCAGTGAATCGGGCAGGGATTCTTCACCCCTCCACTTT
clone size: .; J gene: TRBJ2-7; V gene: TRBV19; D gene: .; CDR3 protein: CASSMRSGFNEQYF; CDR3 DNA: TGTGCTAGTAGTATGCGGTCAGGGTTCAACGAGCAGTACTTC
clone size: .; J gene: TRBJ2-7; V gene: TRBV6-5; D gene: TRBD2; CDR3 protein: CASRQLAGSYEQYF; CDR3 DNA: TGTGCCAGCAGGCAACTAGCGGGATCCTACGAGCAGTACTTC
clone size: .; J gene: TRBJ1-1; V gene: TRBV19; D gene: TRBD1; CDR3 protein: CASTRTGGGNTEAFF; CDR3 DNA: TGTGCCAGTACCCGGACAGGGGGGGGGAACACTGAAGCTTTCTTT
clone size: .; J gene: TRBJ2-5; V gene: TRBV4-3; D gene: .; CDR3 protein: CASSQDHSYEETQYF; CDR3 DNA: TGCGCCAGCAGCCAAGATCATAGTTATGAAGAGACCCAGTACTTC
clone size: .; J gene: TRBJ2-1; V gene: TRBV9; D gene: TRBD2; CDR3 protein: CASSVATSGSQNEQFF; CDR3 DNA: TGTGCCAGCAGCGTAGCGACTAGCGGGAGTCAGAATGAGCAGTTCTTC
clone size: .; J gene: TRBJ2-7; V gene: TRBV13; D gene: TRBD1; CDR3 protein: CASSLVGQTSYEQYF; CDR3 DNA: TGTGCCAGCAGCTTAGTGGGACAGACCAGCTACGAGCAGTACTTC
clone size: .; J gene: TRBJ2-7; V gene: TRBV29-1; D gene: .; CDR3 protein: CSVLRSSYEQYF; CDR3 DNA: TGCAGCGTTCTACGGTCCTCCTACGAGCAGTACTTC
clone size: .; J gene: TRBJ2-2; V gene: TRBV27; D gene: TRBD1; CDR3 protein: CASSSRQGFANTGELFF; CDR3 DNA: TGTGCCAGCAGTTCGCGACAGGGGTTTGCGAACACCGGGGAGCTGTTTTTT
clone size: .; J gene: TRBJ2-7; V gene: TRBV6-5; D gene: .; CDR3 protein: CASSYTSWYEQYF; CDR3 DNA: TGTGCCAGCAGTTACACCAGTTGGTACGAGCAGTACTTC
clone size: few; J gene: TRBJ1-5; V gene: TRBV5-6; D gene: .; CDR3 protein: CASSFSGDQPQHF; CDR3 DNA: TGTGCCAGCAGCTTTTCGGGGGATCAGCCCCAGCATTTT
clone size: .; J gene: TRBJ1-2; V gene: TRBV6-1; D gene: .; CDR3 protein: CASSVTGQSYGYTF; CDR3 DNA: TGTGCCAGCAGTGTAACAGGACAGTCCTATGGCTACACCTTC
clone size: .; J gene: TRBJ1-5; V gene: TRBV7-9; D gene: TRBD1; CDR3 protein: CASSPGTAKYQPQHF; CDR3 DNA: TGTGCCAGCAGCCCGGGGACAGCCAAGTATCAGCCCCAGCATTTT
clone size: few; J gene: TRBJ2-3; V gene: TRBV29-1; D gene: TRBD1; CDR3 protein: CSGRGGADTQYF; CDR3 DNA: TGCAGCGGCCGAGGGGGCGCAGATACGCAGTATTTT
clone size: once; J gene: TRBJ2-7; V gene: TRBV4-1; D gene: TRBD1; CDR3 protein: CASSQEGFRDRGREQYF; CDR3 DNA: TGCGCCAGCAGCCAAGAAGGGTTTCGGGACAGGGGACGCGAGCAGTACTTC
clone size: .; J gene: TRBJ2-4; V gene: TRBV9; D gene: TRBD1; CDR3 protein: CASTPHDAGTDIQYF; CDR3 DNA: TGTGCCAGCACCCCCCACGACGCCGGGACAGACATTCAGTACTTC
clone size: many; J gene: TRBJ1-1; V gene: TRBV4-1; D gene: TRBD1; CDR3 protein: CASSRKRQGMNTEAFF; CDR3 DNA: TGCGCCAGCAGCCGGAAACGACAGGGGATGAACACTGAAGCTTTCTTT
clone size: .; J gene: TRBJ2-2; V gene: TRBV25-1; D gene: TRBD2; CDR3 protein: CASSVTSRSGELFF; CDR3 DNA: TGTGCCAGCAGTGTGACTAGCCGGTCCGGGGAGCTGTTTTTT
clone size: .; J gene: TRBJ2-7; V gene: TRBV4-3; D gene: TRBD1; CDR3 protein: CASSQGVDRVAYEQYF; CDR3 DNA: TGCGCCAGCAGCCAAGGGGTCGACAGGGTAGCCTACGAGCAGTACTTC